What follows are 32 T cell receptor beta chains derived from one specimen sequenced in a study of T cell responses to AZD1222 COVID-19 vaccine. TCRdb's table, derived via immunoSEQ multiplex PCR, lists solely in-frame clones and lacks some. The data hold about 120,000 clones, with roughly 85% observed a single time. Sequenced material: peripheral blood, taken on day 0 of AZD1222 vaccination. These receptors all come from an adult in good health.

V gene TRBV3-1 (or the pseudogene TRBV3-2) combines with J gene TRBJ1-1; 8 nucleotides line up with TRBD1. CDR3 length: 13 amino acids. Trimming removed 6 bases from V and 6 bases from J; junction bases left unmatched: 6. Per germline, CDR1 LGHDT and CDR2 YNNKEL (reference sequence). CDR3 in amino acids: CASRPTGEAEAFF. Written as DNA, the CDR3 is TGTGCCAGCAGGCCGACAGGGGAGGCTGAAGCTTTCTTT.

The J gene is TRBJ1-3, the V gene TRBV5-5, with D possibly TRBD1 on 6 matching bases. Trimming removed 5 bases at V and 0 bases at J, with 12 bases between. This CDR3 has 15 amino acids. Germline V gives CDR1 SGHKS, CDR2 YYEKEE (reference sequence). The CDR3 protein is CASRPTGSSGNTIYF. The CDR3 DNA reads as TGTGCCAGCAGGCCAACAGGGAGCTCTGGAAACACCATATATTTT.

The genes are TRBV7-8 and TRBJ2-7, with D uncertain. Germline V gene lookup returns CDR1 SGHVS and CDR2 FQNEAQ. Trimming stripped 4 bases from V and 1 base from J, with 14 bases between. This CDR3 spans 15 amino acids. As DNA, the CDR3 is TGTGCCAGCAGCTCCACAAGGTTGGGATCCTACGAGCAGTACTTC. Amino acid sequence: CASSSTRLGSYEQYF.

DNA for the CDR3: TGTGCCAGCAGTAACAGGAGGCTTGGTAATGAAAAACTGTTTTTT. This translates into CASSNRRLGNEKLFF. The chain carries TRBV7-9 and TRBJ1-4, with D possibly TRBD1 on 5 matching bases. The CDR3 length is 15 residues. V lost 6 bases, J lost 4 bases, and 15 bases lay in between. The germline V gene encodes CDR1 SEHNR and CDR2 FQNEAQ (reference sequence).

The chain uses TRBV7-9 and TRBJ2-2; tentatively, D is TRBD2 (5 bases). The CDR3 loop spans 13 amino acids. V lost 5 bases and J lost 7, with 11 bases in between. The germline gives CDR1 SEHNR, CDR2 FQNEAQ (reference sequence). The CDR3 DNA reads TGTGCCAGCAGCCCGGGGTTATACGGGGAGCTGTTTTTT. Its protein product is CASSPGLYGELFF.

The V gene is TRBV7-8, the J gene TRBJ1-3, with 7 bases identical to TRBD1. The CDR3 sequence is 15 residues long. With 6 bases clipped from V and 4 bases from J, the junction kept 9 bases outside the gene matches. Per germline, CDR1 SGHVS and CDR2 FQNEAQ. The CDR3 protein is CASSPMTGLGNTIYF. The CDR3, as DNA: TGTGCCAGCAGTCCCATGACAGGGTTGGGAAACACCATATATTTT.

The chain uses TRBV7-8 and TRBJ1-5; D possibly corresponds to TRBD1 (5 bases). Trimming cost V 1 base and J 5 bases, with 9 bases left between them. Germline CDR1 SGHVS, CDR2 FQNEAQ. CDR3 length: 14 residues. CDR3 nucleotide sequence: TGTGCCAGCAGCTTAGTGGGGACGGATCAGCCCCAGCATTTT. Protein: CASSLVGTDQPQHF.

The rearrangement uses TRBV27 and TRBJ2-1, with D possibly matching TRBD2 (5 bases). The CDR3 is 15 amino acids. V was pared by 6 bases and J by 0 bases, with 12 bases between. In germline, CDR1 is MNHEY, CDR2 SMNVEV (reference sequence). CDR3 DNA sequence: TGTGCCAGCAGCGTAACGGGAAACTCCTACAATGAGCAGTTCTTC. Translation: CASSVTGNSYNEQFF.

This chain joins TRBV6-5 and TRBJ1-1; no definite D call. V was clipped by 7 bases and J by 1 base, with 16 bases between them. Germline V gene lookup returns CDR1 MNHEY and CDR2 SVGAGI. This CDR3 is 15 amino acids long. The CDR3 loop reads CASIRRNRANTEAFF. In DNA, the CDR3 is TGTGCCAGCATTCGGCGGAACAGAGCGAACACTGAAGCTTTCTTT.

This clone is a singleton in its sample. CDR3 sequence (DNA): TGTGCCAGCAGCCAAGAAGGGATAATGAACACTGAAGCTTTCTTT. Translation gives CASSQEGIMNTEAFF. The chain employs TRBV3-1 (or the pseudogene TRBV3-2) and TRBJ1-1; D remains unclear. Germline V gene data show CDR1 as LGHDT and CDR2 as YNNKEL (reference sequence). CDR3 length: 15 amino acids. Trimming pared 0 bases from V and 0 bases from J, leaving 8 bases between.

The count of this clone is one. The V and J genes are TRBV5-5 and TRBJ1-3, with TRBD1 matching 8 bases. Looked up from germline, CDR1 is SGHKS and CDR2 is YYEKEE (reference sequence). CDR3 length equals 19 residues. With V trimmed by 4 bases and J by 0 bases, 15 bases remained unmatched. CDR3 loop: CASSQVIGQGGRSGNTIYF. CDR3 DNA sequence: TGTGCCAGCAGCCAGGTGATTGGACAGGGAGGACGCTCTGGAAACACCATATATTTT. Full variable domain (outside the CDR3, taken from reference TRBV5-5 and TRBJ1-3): DAGVTQSPTHLIKTRGQQVTLRCSPISGHKSVSWYQQVLGQGPQFIFQYYEKEERGRGNFPDRFSARQFPNYSSELNVNALLLGDSALYLCASSQVIGQGGRSGNTIYFGEGSWLTVV.

The CDR3 spells CASQGGTGELFF. The DNA of the CDR3 is TGTGCCAGCCAGGGGGGCACCGGGGAGCTGTTTTTT. The chain is built from TRBV11-3 and TRBJ2-2, with D possibly matching TRBD1 (7 bases). Trimming removed 8 bases at V and 4 bases at J, with 8 bases between. Per the germline V gene, CDR1 is SGHNT and CDR2 is YENEEA. The CDR3 spans 12 residues.

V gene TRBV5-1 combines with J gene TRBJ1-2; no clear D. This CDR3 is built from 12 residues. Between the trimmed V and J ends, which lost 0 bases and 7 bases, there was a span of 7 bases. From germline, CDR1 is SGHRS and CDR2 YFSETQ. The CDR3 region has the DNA TGCGCCAGCAGCTTGGGTTATAGTGGCTACACCTTC. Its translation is CASSLGYSGYTF.

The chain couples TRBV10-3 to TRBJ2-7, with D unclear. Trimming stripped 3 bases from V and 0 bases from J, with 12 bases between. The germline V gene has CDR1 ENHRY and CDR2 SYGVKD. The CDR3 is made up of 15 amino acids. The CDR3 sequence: CAISDPGGSSYEQYF. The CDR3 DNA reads TGTGCCATCAGTGACCCGGGTGGTAGCTCCTACGAGCAGTACTTC.

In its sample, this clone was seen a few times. The CDR3 DNA sequence: TGTGCCATCAGCCAGGGGGACCTGAACACTGAAGCTTTCTTT. Amino acid sequence: CAISQGDLNTEAFF. This chain uses TRBV10-3 with TRBJ1-1, with 7 bases that match TRBD1. This CDR3 is built from 14 residues. The V gene's germline CDR1 is ENHRY and CDR2 SYGVKD. The junction had 4 bases not matched to a gene; V was cut back by 6 bases and J by 0 bases.

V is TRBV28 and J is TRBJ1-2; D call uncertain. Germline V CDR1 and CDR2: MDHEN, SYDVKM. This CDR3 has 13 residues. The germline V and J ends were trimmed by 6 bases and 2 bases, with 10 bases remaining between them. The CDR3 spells CASRPDLNYGYTF. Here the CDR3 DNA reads TGTGCCAGCAGGCCCGACCTCAACTATGGCTACACCTTC.

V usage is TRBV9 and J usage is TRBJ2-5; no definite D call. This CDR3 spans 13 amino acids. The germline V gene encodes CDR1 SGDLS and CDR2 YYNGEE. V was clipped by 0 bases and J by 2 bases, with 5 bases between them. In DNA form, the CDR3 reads TGTGCCAGCAGCGTAGCACAGCAAGAGACCCAGTACTTC. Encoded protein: CASSVAQQETQYF.

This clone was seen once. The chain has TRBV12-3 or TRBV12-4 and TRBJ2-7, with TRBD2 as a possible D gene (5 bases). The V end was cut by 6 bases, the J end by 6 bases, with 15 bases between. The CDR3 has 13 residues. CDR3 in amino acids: CASRLTRAGEQYF. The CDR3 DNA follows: TGTGCCAGCAGATTGACTCGGGCGGGCGAGCAGTACTTC.

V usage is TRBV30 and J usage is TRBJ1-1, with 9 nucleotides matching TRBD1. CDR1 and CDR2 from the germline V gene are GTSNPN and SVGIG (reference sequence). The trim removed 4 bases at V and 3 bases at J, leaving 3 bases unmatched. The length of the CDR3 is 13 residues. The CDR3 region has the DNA TGTGCCTGGACGGGACAGGGAGACACTGAAGCTTTCTTT. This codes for CAWTGQGDTEAFF. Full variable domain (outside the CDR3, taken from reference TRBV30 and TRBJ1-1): SQTIHQWPATLVQPVGSPLSLECTVEGTSNPNLYWYRQAAGRGLQLLFYSVGIGQISSEVPQNLSASRPQDRQFILSSKKLLLSDSGFYLCAWTGQGDTEAFFGQGTRLTVV.

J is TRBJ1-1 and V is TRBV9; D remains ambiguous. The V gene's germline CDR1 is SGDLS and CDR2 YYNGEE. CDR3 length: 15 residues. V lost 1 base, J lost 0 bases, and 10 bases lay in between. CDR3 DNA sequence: TGTGCCAGCAGCGTAAATTCGCTAATGAACACTGAAGCTTTCTTT. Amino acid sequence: CASSVNSLMNTEAFF.

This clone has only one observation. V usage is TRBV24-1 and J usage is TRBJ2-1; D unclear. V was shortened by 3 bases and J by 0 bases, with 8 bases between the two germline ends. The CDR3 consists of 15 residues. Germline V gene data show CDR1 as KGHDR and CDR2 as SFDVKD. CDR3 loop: CATSDPVASYNEQFF. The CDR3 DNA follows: TGTGCCACCAGTGATCCCGTGGCCTCCTACAATGAGCAGTTCTTC.

CDR3 residues: CASSRQGGRRNTEAFF. The CDR3 DNA is TGTGCCAGCTCACGGCAGGGGGGACGGCGGAACACTGAAGCTTTCTTT. The J gene is TRBJ1-1, the V gene TRBV18, with TRBD1 matching over 7 bases. From germline, CDR1 is KGHSH and CDR2 LQKENI. The CDR3 covers 16 residues. J gave up 1 base and V 4 bases, and 9 bases lay outside the gene matches.

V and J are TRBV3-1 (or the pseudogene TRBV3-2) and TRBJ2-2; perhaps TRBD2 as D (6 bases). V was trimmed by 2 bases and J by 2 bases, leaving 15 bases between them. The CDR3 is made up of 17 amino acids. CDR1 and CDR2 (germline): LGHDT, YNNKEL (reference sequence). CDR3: CASSQSTGSLNTGELFF. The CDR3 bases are TGTGCCAGCAGCCAATCCACCGGGAGTCTTAACACCGGGGAGCTGTTTTTT.

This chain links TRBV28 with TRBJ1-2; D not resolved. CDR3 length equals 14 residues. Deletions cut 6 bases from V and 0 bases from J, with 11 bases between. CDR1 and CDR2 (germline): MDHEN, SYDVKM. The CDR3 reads CASSAGSTNYGYTF. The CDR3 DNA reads TGTGCCAGCAGCGCCGGGTCTACTAACTATGGCTACACCTTC.

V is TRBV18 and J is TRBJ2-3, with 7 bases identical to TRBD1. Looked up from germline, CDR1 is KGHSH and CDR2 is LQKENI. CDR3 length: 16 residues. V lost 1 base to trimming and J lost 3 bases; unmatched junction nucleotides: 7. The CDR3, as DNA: TGTGCCAGCTCACCACGGGGGACAGTGGAGACAGATACGCAGTATTTT. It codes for CASSPRGTVETDTQYF.

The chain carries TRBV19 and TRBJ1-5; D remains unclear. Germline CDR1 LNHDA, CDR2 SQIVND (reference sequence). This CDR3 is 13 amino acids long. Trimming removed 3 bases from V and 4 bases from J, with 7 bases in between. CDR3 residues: CASSMRRNQPQHF. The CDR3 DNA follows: TGTGCCAGTAGTATGAGGCGTAATCAGCCCCAGCATTTT. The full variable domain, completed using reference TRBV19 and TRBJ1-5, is DGGITQSPKYLFRKEGQNVTLSCEQNLNHDAMYWYRQDPGQGLRLIYYSQIVNDFQKGDIAEGYSVSREKKESFPLTVTSAQKNPTAFYLCASSMRRNQPQHFGDGTRLSIL.

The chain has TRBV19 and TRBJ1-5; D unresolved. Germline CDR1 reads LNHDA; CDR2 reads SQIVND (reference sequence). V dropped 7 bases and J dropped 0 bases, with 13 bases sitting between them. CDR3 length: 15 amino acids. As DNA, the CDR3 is TGTGCCAGTACTCCAGACCCTTATAGCAATCAGCCCCAGCATTTT. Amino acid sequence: CASTPDPYSNQPQHF.

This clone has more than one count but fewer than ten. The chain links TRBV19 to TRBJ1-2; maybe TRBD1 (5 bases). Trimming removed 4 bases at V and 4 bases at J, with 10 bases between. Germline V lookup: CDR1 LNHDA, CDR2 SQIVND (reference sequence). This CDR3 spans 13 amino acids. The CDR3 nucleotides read TGTGCCAGTAGTAGTCCAGGGATCTATGGCTACACCTTC. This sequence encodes CASSSPGIYGYTF.

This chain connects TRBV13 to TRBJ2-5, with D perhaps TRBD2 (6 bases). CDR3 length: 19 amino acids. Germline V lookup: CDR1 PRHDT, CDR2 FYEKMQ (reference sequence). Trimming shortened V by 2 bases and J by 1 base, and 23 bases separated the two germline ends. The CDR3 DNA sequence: TGTGCCAGCAGCTTACTCTCCTCCATAGCGGAGTGGGGCCAAGAGACCCAGTACTTC. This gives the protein CASSLLSSIAEWGQETQYF.

For the CDR3, the DNA is TGCAGCGTTGATTCTGGGTTCTTC. Its protein is CSVDSGFF. The chain has TRBV29-1 and TRBJ2-1, with D uncertain. The length of the CDR3 is 8 residues. V was cut by 3 bases and J by 15 bases, with 6 bases left in between. The germline gives CDR1 SQVTM, CDR2 ANQGSEA.

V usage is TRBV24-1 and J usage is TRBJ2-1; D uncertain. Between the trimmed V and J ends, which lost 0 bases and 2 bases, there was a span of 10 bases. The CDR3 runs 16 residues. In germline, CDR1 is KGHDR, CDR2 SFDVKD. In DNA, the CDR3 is TGTGCCACCAGTGATTTGCAGACCAACACCTACAATGAGCAGTTCTTC. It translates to CATSDLQTNTYNEQFF.

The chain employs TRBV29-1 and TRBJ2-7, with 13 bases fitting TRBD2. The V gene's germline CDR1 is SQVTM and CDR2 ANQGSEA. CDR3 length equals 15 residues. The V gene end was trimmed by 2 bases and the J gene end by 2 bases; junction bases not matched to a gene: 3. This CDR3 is CSVEMGTSGTYEQYF. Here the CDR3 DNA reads TGCAGCGTTGAAATGGGGACTAGCGGGACCTACGAGCAGTACTTC.